This T cell receptor (beta chain) derives from a study of glioma-infiltrating T cells. Study information: Glioblastomas were WHO grade IV, sampled at first diagnosis; low-grade were grade II. Target coverage was about 4.5- to 11-fold for 800,000 to 1,000,000 blood T cells. Study-level findings and limits: Gliomas, especially low-grade, showed above-expected tissue-blood divergence; non-neoplastic patients showed below. A blood CDR3 motif signature was depleted in highly divergent patients.

Amplification of TCR alpha and beta CDR3 regions from RNA used iRepertoire nested multiplex PCR. TCRdb processed the multiplex PCR reads anew with MiXCR; each CDR3 protein has one entry. The repertoire holds about 410,000 distinct CDR3 sequences, with 41% as singletons. V dropped 4 bases and J dropped 4; count of bases not matched to a gene: 17. Germline assignment: CDR1 LNHDA and CDR2 SQIVND (reference sequence). The CDR3 is made up of 18 amino acids. To note about this clonotype: Its specificity is unknown.

This chain links TRBV19 with TRBJ1-1; 8 bases agree with TRBD1. The sequence came from a human donor with low-grade glioma or glioblastoma, undergoing nonglioma brain surgery, or in good health (not recorded which). The sequencing input was glioma tissue, nonneoplastic brain tissue, or PBMCs (not recorded which). In DNA form, the CDR3 reads TGTGCCAGTAGTACCCCGGACAGGGTAGAAGATGAGAGCACTGAAGCTTTCTTT. This codes for CASSTPDRVEDESTEAFF.